The 24 T cell receptor beta chains listed next were all sequenced from one sample in a study of T cells after yellow fever vaccination. A single record per CDR3 protein comes from TCRdb applying MiXCR to the 5' RACE reads. The repertoire has about 370,000 distinct CDR3 sequences, more than 9% of them found once; the top ten carry more than 15%. The material was PBMCs, obtained on the day of the first yellow fever vaccination. Every receptor here comes from a man between 18 and 29 years old who received the YFV17D yellow fever vaccine.

This clonotype was detected ten times or more. This sequence joins TRBV3-1 and TRBJ2-7; D might be TRBD1 (6 bases). This CDR3 is built from 12 residues. Looked up from germline, CDR1 is LGHDT and CDR2 is YNNKEL (reference sequence). V was clipped by 4 bases and J by 2 bases, with 6 bases between them. The CDR3 region is CASSRTAYEQYF. The CDR3 bases are TGTGCCAGCAGCCGGACAGCCTACGAGCAGTACTTC.

The table lists this clonotype with many counts. This rearrangement joins TRBV7-2 to TRBJ2-1, with D unclear. CDR3 size: 11 residues. V was pared by 5 bases and J by 10 bases, with 9 bases between. Germline V gives CDR1 SGHTA, CDR2 FQGNSA. CDR3 sequence reads: CASSPFGEQFF. The DNA of the CDR3 is TGTGCCAGCAGCCCATTCGGGGAGCAGTTCTTC.

This clonotype was observed a handful of times. V usage is TRBV10-3 and J usage is TRBJ2-2; TRBD2 might be the D (5 bases). V was cut by 10 bases and J by 2 bases, with 11 bases left in between. The germline CDR1 and CDR2 sequences are ENHRY and SYGVKD. This CDR3 has 13 amino acids. The CDR3 DNA sequence: TGTGCCACTTTGGACTCTAACACCGGGGAGCTGTTTTTT. This sequence encodes CATLDSNTGELFF.

This clonotype was observed a few times. V gene TRBV7-3 combines with J gene TRBJ2-3, with 9 bases fitting TRBD2. Germline V CDR1 and CDR2: SGHTA, FQGTGA. This CDR3 has 15 residues. Germline trimming cut 3 bases from V and 5 bases from J; bases unmatched to any gene: 6. CDR3 sequence reads: CASSFRGSGGDTQYF. As DNA, the CDR3 is TGTGCCAGCAGCTTTAGGGGTAGCGGGGGAGATACGCAGTATTTT.

This clonotype occurred a few times. V gene TRBV10-2 combines with J gene TRBJ2-7; D remains unclear. The CDR3 extends over 12 amino acids. V shed 1 base and J shed 3 bases, with 4 bases lying between them. The germline V gene has CDR1 WSHSY and CDR2 SAAADI. As DNA, the CDR3 is TGCGCCAGCAGTGAGTGGGGCTACGAGCAGTACGTC. It encodes CASSEWGYEQYV.

The rearrangement joins TRBV5-5 to TRBJ1-2; 7 bases map to TRBD1. From germline, CDR1 is SGHKS and CDR2 YYEKEE (reference sequence). V lost 4 bases and J lost 4; bases outside the gene matches: 7. The length of the CDR3 is 14 residues. CDR3 sequence reads: CASSTLTGTYGYTF. The CDR3 nucleotides are TGTGCCAGCAGCACTTTGACAGGGACCTATGGCTACACCTTC.

The rearrangement links TRBV6-5 to TRBJ1-6; 8 nucleotides agree with TRBD1. The V gene's germline CDR1 is MNHEY and CDR2 SVGAGI. With 4 bases clipped from V and 10 bases from J, the junction kept 6 bases outside the gene matches. This CDR3 has 14 amino acids. For the CDR3, the DNA is TGTGCCAGCAGTTTCGACAGGGGAAGGTCACCCCTCCACTTT. It specifies CASSFDRGRSPLHF.

This chain uses TRBV4-3 with TRBJ1-5; D remains unclear. Germline-derived CDR1 and CDR2 are LGHNA and YSLEER. The CDR3 runs to 18 residues. Trimming removed 0 bases at V and 0 bases at J, with 15 bases between. The CDR3 coding sequence is TGCGCCAGCAGCCAAGAGTATGGAGAACCTTATAGCAATCAGCCCCAGCATTTT. As protein: CASSQEYGEPYSNQPQHF.

This clonotype was observed a handful of times. One end of the junction varies from germline; a read error may be responsible. The V gene is TRBV7-2, the J gene TRBJ2-7, with 8 bases aligning to TRBD2. CDR1 is SGHTA, CDR2 FQGNSA, per germline. The CDR3 is made up of 16 amino acids. The CDR3 DNA reads TGTGCCAGCAGGTTAGAATCGGGGGGGAGCTCCTACGAGCAGTACTTC. It codes for CASRLESGGSSYEQYF.

This clonotype was counted at least ten times. The chain recombines TRBV28 with TRBJ1-2, with no clear D. V was trimmed by 1 base and J by 3 bases, leaving 12 bases between them. Germline CDR1 and CDR2: MDHEN and SYDVKM. This CDR3 region has 15 residues. The CDR3 reads CASSLYPWVDYGYTF. The DNA for the CDR3 is TGTGCCAGCAGTTTATACCCCTGGGTGGACTATGGCTACACCTTC.

This clonotype showed up just a few times. The chain couples TRBV7-2 to TRBJ2-1, with 9 nucleotides matching TRBD2. Trimming cost V 2 bases and J 4 bases; bases outside gene matches: 3. Germline CDR1 and CDR2: SGHTA and FQGNSA. The CDR3 consists of 15 residues. CDR3 sequence (DNA): TGTGCCAGCAGCTTAAGCCTAGCGGGGTACAATGAGCAGTTCTTC. Translated: CASSLSLAGYNEQFF.

There are many counts of this clonotype. The CDR3 nucleotides are TGTGCCAGCAGTCGGCCCGGGACAGACTATGGCTACACCTTC. Translation gives CASSRPGTDYGYTF. The chain has TRBV6-1 and TRBJ1-2, with 7 bases identical to TRBD1. V was clipped by 5 bases and J by 3 bases; unmatched bases: 6. The CDR3 spans 14 residues. Germline assignment: CDR1 MNHNS and CDR2 SASEGT.

The chain has TRBV11-2 and TRBJ1-1; no clear D. In germline, CDR1 is SGHAT, CDR2 FQNNGV. With 5 bases removed from V and 4 bases from J, the gap between germline ends came to 17 bases. CDR3 size: 15 residues. Here the CDR3 reads CASSKSGELVTEAFF. The CDR3 region has the DNA TGTGCCAGCAGCAAGTCAGGTGAGCTTGTCACTGAAGCTTTCTTT. The full variable domain, in which reference TRBV11-2 and TRBJ1-1 provide the parts outside the CDR3, is EAGVAQSPRYKIIEKRQSVAFWCNPISGHATLYWYQQILGQGPKLLIQFQNNGVVDDSQLPKDRFSAERLKGVDSTLKIQPAKLEDSAVYLCASSKSGELVTEAFFGQGTRLTVV.

The table lists this clonotype with many counts. V usage is TRBV7-8 and J usage is TRBJ2-7; 8 bases line up with TRBD2. J lost 0 bases, V lost 7 bases, and 11 bases had no gene match. This CDR3 comprises 16 residues. Germline lookup yields CDR1 SGHVS and CDR2 FQNEAQ. The CDR3 spells CASTRWAGGLSYEQYF. The CDR3 DNA reads TGTGCCAGCACCCGGTGGGCGGGGGGTCTCTCCTACGAGCAGTACTTC.

This clonotype came up a few times. The chain's CDR3 is CASSLLRPSGGALIALDQETQYF. CDR3 nucleotides: TGTGCCAGCAGCTTGCTCCGGCCTAGCGGGGGGGCCTTAATCGCGTTAGACCAAGAGACCCAGTACTTC. The chain is built from TRBV5-4 and TRBJ2-5; 12 bases are a match to TRBD2. The trim removed 1 base at V and 0 bases at J, leaving 22 bases unmatched. The CDR3 loop spans 23 amino acids. Germline loops: CDR1 SGHNT, CDR2 YYREEE (reference sequence).

At least ten counts were recorded for this clonotype. This sequence joins TRBV5-1 and TRBJ2-3; the D is unclear. CDR3 length equals 14 residues. CDR1 and CDR2 from the germline V gene are SGHRS and YFSETQ. V was pared by 4 bases and J by 0 bases, with 9 bases between. CDR3 protein: CASSPSGSTDTQYF. The CDR3 DNA reads TGCGCCAGCAGCCCCAGTGGAAGCACAGATACGCAGTATTTT.

This clonotype was counted a few times. The chain links TRBV7-2 to TRBJ2-7, with 7 bases aligning to TRBD1. Trimming cost V 5 bases and J 6 bases; bases outside gene matches: 10. The length of the CDR3 is 14 residues. Germline CDR1 is SGHTA and CDR2 is FQGNSA. The CDR3 coding sequence is TGTGCCAGCAGCCCAGTCGACAGGGCCCTCGAGCAGTACTTC. It yields the protein CASSPVDRALEQYF.

This clonotype was picked up many times. The chain links TRBV12-3 or TRBV12-4 to TRBJ2-7; perhaps TRBD1 as D (6 bases). The V end was cut by 6 bases, the J end by 1 base, with 16 bases between. The CDR3 totals 15 residues. The CDR3 sequence: CASSLGDNLSYEQYF. The CDR3 DNA sequence: TGTGCCAGCAGCCTGGGGGACAACCTTTCCTACGAGCAGTACTTC.

This clonotype was observed a handful of times. The V gene is TRBV7-2, the J gene TRBJ2-7; no clear D gene. This CDR3 has 13 amino acids. Germline CDR1 reads SGHTA; CDR2 reads FQGNSA. Trimming took off 4 bases at V and 2 bases at J, with 9 bases between the two ends. Here the CDR3 reads CASSSSPAYEQYF. CDR3 sequence (DNA): TGTGCCAGCAGCTCGTCACCCGCCTACGAGCAGTACTTC.

This clonotype has just a few counts. The chain employs TRBV5-1 and TRBJ1-1, with D unresolved. The V gene's germline CDR1 is SGHRS and CDR2 YFSETQ. V lost 9 bases and J lost 5, with 20 bases in between. The CDR3 sequence is 14 residues long. In DNA form, the CDR3 reads TGCGCCACCCTTGAGACACCAGAAGGAACTGAAGCTTTCTTT. Residues: CATLETPEGTEAFF.

This chain links TRBV10-3 with TRBJ2-2; no firm D call. The germline V gene encodes CDR1 ENHRY and CDR2 SYGVKD. The germline V and J ends were trimmed by 0 bases and 9 bases, with 14 bases remaining between them. The CDR3 has 15 residues. The CDR3 loop is CAISESFDTSRELFF. CDR3 DNA: TGTGCCATCAGTGAGTCGTTTGACACGTCCCGGGAGCTGTTTTTT.

This sequence joins TRBV5-1 and TRBJ1-1, with D possibly TRBD1 on 5 matching bases. The CDR3 consists of 14 residues. Per the germline V gene, CDR1 is SGHRS and CDR2 is YFSETQ. V was clipped by 1 base and J by 2 bases, with 9 bases between them. CDR3 sequence (DNA): TGCGCCAGCAGCTTGCGGGGGGATAACACTGAAGCTTTCTTT. Its translation is CASSLRGDNTEAFF.

The rearrangement links TRBV20-1 to TRBJ2-6, with D maybe TRBD1 (5 bases). This CDR3 has 14 residues. From germline, CDR1 is DFQATT and CDR2 SNEGSKA (reference sequence). Trimming left V 4 bases short and J 0 bases short, with 7 bases between. The CDR3 spells CSAKDSSGANVLTF. The CDR3 DNA sequence: TGCAGTGCTAAAGACAGCTCTGGGGCCAACGTCCTGACTTTC.

This clonotype showed up just a few times. The genes are TRBV20-1 and TRBJ2-1, with 12 nucleotides matching TRBD2. Germline V CDR1 and CDR2: DFQATT, SNEGSKA (reference sequence). Unmatched junction bases numbered 9, after V lost 5 bases and J lost 4 bases. The CDR3 runs 16 residues. The DNA of the CDR3 is TGCAGTGCTCGGAAAGCGCTAGCGGGGGGGTACAATGAGCAGTTCTTC. Its protein is CSARKALAGGYNEQFF.